This is a list of T cell receptor beta chains from one sample in a study of blood T cell repertoires in COVID-19. Here immunoSEQ multiplex PCR was the method, and the copy in TCRdb shows in-frame clones only, minus some. The sample holds more than 350,000 clones, just under 90% seen once. Sequencing used PBMCs or T cells enriched from blood (not recorded which). The receptors were gathered from a woman in her forties or fifties who had recovered from COVID-19. Each CDR3 is given with its conserved first and last residue. A D gene is named only where the DNA matches it firmly. Clone size is stated in some rows and not others, as once, few, many or a class when expanded.

len: 13; v_gene: TRBV2; d_gene: .; j_gene: TRBJ2-5; abundance: .; CDR3aa: CACRRGAGETQYF; CDR3nt: TGTGCCTGCAGACGCGGGGCGGGGGAGACCCAGTACTTC
len: 15; v_gene: TRBV7-9; d_gene: TRBD1; j_gene: TRBJ2-7; abundance: .; CDR3aa: CASSPRDRGTYEQYF; CDR3nt: TGTGCCAGCAGCCCGAGGGACAGGGGTACCTACGAGCAGTACTTC
len: 16; v_gene: TRBV30; d_gene: .; j_gene: TRBJ1-1; abundance: few; CDR3aa: CAWSVAYRGTHTEAFF; CDR3nt: TGTGCCTGGAGTGTGGCGTACCGGGGGACGCACACTGAAGCTTTCTTT
len: 16; v_gene: TRBV28; d_gene: .; j_gene: TRBJ1-5; abundance: .; CDR3aa: CASIFSRYKSNQPQHF; CDR3nt: TGTGCCAGCATTTTTTCTAGGTACAAGAGCAATCAGCCCCAGCATTTT
len: 15; v_gene: TRBV28; d_gene: .; j_gene: TRBJ1-2; abundance: .; CDR3aa: CASSLPPPEDYGYTF; CDR3nt: TGTGCCAGCAGTTTACCGCCCCCGGAGGACTATGGCTACACCTTC
len: 14; v_gene: TRBV10-3; d_gene: .; j_gene: TRBJ1-3; abundance: .; CDR3aa: CAINQGGDGNTIYF; CDR3nt: TGTGCCATCAACCAGGGAGGGGATGGAAACACCATATATTTT
len: 16; v_gene: TRBV21-1; d_gene: .; j_gene: TRBJ2-5; abundance: .; CDR3aa: CASSTTRSTKKETQYF; CDR3nt: TGTGCCAGCAGCACTACACGGAGTACAAAAAAAGAGACCCAGTACTTC
len: 16; v_gene: TRBV5-6; d_gene: TRBD1; j_gene: TRBJ2-1; abundance: .; CDR3aa: CASSKGQGALLGEQFF; CDR3nt: TGTGCCAGCAGCAAGGGACAGGGGGCGTTATTAGGTGAGCAGTTCTTC
len: 15; v_gene: TRBV19; d_gene: .; j_gene: TRBJ2-7; abundance: .; CDR3aa: CASSSPGQIRHEQYF; CDR3nt: TGTGCCAGTAGTTCCCCGGGTCAGATTAGACACGAGCAGTACTTC
len: 16; v_gene: TRBV3-1/TRBV3-2; d_gene: TRBD1; j_gene: TRBJ2-1; abundance: .; CDR3aa: CASSDRQGGSYNEQFF; CDR3nt: TGTGCCAGCAGCGATAGACAGGGGGGCTCCTACAATGAGCAGTTCTTC
len: 13; v_gene: TRBV24-1; d_gene: .; j_gene: TRBJ2-2; abundance: .; CDR3aa: CATSDITARELFF; CDR3nt: TGTGCCACCAGTGATATTACAGCCCGGGAGCTGTTTTTT
len: 16; v_gene: TRBV28; d_gene: .; j_gene: TRBJ1-6; abundance: few; CDR3aa: CASSLGGAAYNSPLHF; CDR3nt: TGTGCCAGCAGTTTAGGTGGTGCTGCGTATAATTCACCCCTCCACTTT
len: 14; v_gene: TRBV7-2; d_gene: .; j_gene: TRBJ1-2; abundance: once; CDR3aa: CASSQQDANYGYTF; CDR3nt: TGTGCCAGCAGCCAACAGGACGCTAACTATGGCTACACCTTC
len: 14; v_gene: TRBV30; d_gene: .; j_gene: TRBJ1-5; abundance: .; CDR3aa: CAWANGNGNQPQHF; CDR3nt: TGTGCCTGGGCGAACGGGAACGGCAATCAGCCCCAGCATTTT
len: 16; v_gene: TRBV7-6; d_gene: .; j_gene: TRBJ2-2; abundance: .; CDR3aa: CASSLSPQVLGGELFF; CDR3nt: TGTGCCAGCAGCTTATCCCCACAGGTTCTGGGCGGGGAGCTGTTTTTT
len: 14; v_gene: TRBV27; d_gene: .; j_gene: TRBJ2-3; abundance: .; CDR3aa: CASSLYSLGDTQYF; CDR3nt: TGTGCCAGCAGTTTGTACTCCCTCGGAGATACGCAGTATTTT
len: 14; v_gene: TRBV24-1; d_gene: .; j_gene: TRBJ2-2; abundance: once; CDR3aa: CATSDLETTGELFF; CDR3nt: TGTGCCACCAGTGATCTAGAGACCACCGGGGAGCTGTTTTTT
len: 12; v_gene: TRBV10-3; d_gene: .; j_gene: TRBJ1-2; abundance: .; CDR3aa: CAISAGYYGYTF; CDR3nt: TGTGCCATCAGTGCGGGGTACTATGGCTACACCTTC
len: 14; v_gene: TRBV9; d_gene: .; j_gene: TRBJ1-1; abundance: few; CDR3aa: CASSVEGADTEAFF; CDR3nt: TGTGCCAGCAGCGTAGAAGGGGCAGACACTGAAGCTTTCTTT
len: 16; v_gene: TRBV3-1/TRBV3-2; d_gene: .; j_gene: TRBJ2-3; abundance: .; CDR3aa: CASSPGGTYRMNTQYF; CDR3nt: TGTGCCAGCAGCCCGGGCGGGACCTACCGTATGAATACGCAGTATTTT
len: 16; v_gene: TRBV19; d_gene: TRBD1; j_gene: TRBJ1-1; abundance: once; CDR3aa: CASSIGTGTVGTEAFF; CDR3nt: TGTGCCAGTAGTATCGGGACAGGGACGGTGGGCACTGAAGCTTTCTTT
len: 14; v_gene: TRBV7-2; d_gene: TRBD1; j_gene: TRBJ1-2; abundance: .; CDR3aa: CASSLGGQGYGYTF; CDR3nt: TGTGCCAGCAGCTTAGGGGGACAGGGTTACGGCTACACCTTC
len: 13; v_gene: TRBV6-5; d_gene: TRBD1; j_gene: TRBJ2-7; abundance: .; CDR3aa: CASRDRGGGEQYF; CDR3nt: TGTGCCAGCCGGGACAGGGGAGGTGGCGAGCAGTACTTC
len: 13; v_gene: TRBV10-3; d_gene: .; j_gene: TRBJ1-5; abundance: .; CDR3aa: CAAGSGSGQPQHF; CDR3nt: TGTGCCGCGGGGTCAGGTTCGGGTCAGCCCCAGCATTTT
len: 15; v_gene: TRBV2; d_gene: .; j_gene: TRBJ1-4; abundance: .; CDR3aa: CASRAEQAINEKLFF; CDR3nt: TGTGCCAGCAGAGCTGAACAGGCTATAAATGAAAAACTGTTTTTT
len: 15; v_gene: TRBV27; d_gene: TRBD2; j_gene: TRBJ2-7; abundance: .; CDR3aa: CASSLRGGDSYEQYF; CDR3nt: TGTGCCAGCAGTTTACGCGGGGGTGACTCCTACGAGCAGTACTTC
len: 12; v_gene: TRBV12-3/TRBV12-4; d_gene: .; j_gene: TRBJ2-3; abundance: .; CDR3aa: CASSLMRNTQYF; CDR3nt: TGTGCCAGCAGTTTAATGCGGAATACGCAGTATTTT
len: 14; v_gene: TRBV2; d_gene: .; j_gene: TRBJ2-3; abundance: .; CDR3aa: CASRVGGSTDTQYF; CDR3nt: TGTGCCAGCAGGGTGGGGGGAAGCACAGATACGCAGTATTTT
len: 15; v_gene: TRBV28; d_gene: TRBD2; j_gene: TRBJ2-1; abundance: .; CDR3aa: CASGATSGYKIEQFF; CDR3nt: TGTGCCAGCGGGGCTACTAGCGGGTACAAGATTGAGCAGTTCTTC
len: 14; v_gene: TRBV5-1; d_gene: .; j_gene: TRBJ2-1; abundance: once; CDR3aa: CASSLRTREDEQFF; CDR3nt: TGCGCCAGCAGCCTCAGGACAAGAGAAGATGAGCAGTTCTTC
len: 13; v_gene: TRBV6-5; d_gene: .; j_gene: TRBJ1-5; abundance: .; CDR3aa: CASNSFERGPQHF; CDR3nt: TGTGCCAGCAATTCATTCGAGCGGGGGCCCCAGCATTTT
len: 15; v_gene: TRBV3-1/TRBV3-2; d_gene: TRBD1; j_gene: TRBJ1-6; abundance: .; CDR3aa: CASSQEDRGNSPLHF; CDR3nt: TGTGCCAGCAGCCAAGAGGACAGGGGTAATTCACCCCTCCACTTT
len: 16; v_gene: TRBV30; d_gene: TRBD1; j_gene: TRBJ1-1; abundance: .; CDR3aa: CAVMTGLVSVNTEAFF; CDR3nt: TGTGCCGTGATGACAGGGTTAGTGTCGGTGAACACTGAAGCTTTCTTT
len: 14; v_gene: TRBV6-5; d_gene: .; j_gene: TRBJ1-1; abundance: .; CDR3aa: CASRRNADNTEAFF; CDR3nt: TGTGCCAGCAGGAGGAATGCGGATAACACTGAAGCTTTCTTT
len: 16; v_gene: TRBV19; d_gene: .; j_gene: TRBJ2-5; abundance: .; CDR3aa: CASSIVGSLGMETQYF; CDR3nt: TGTGCCAGTAGTATAGTCGGGAGTCTTGGGATGGAGACCCAGTACTTC
len: 16; v_gene: TRBV7-9; d_gene: TRBD2; j_gene: TRBJ2-3; abundance: few; CDR3aa: CASSFLTGTSPDTQYF; CDR3nt: TGTGCCAGCAGCTTCTTAACCGGGACTAGCCCAGATACGCAGTATTTT
len: 12; v_gene: TRBV4-2; d_gene: .; j_gene: TRBJ1-2; abundance: .; CDR3aa: CASWEGSYGYTF; CDR3nt: TGTGCCAGCTGGGAGGGGTCCTATGGCTACACCTTC
len: 16; v_gene: TRBV7-8; d_gene: TRBD2; j_gene: TRBJ2-2; abundance: few; CDR3aa: CASSRLAGVGTGELFF; CDR3nt: TGTGCCAGCAGCAGGCTAGCGGGGGTAGGGACCGGGGAGCTGTTTTTT
len: 14; v_gene: TRBV6-5; d_gene: .; j_gene: TRBJ1-2; abundance: once; CDR3aa: CASSYSPGSYGYTF; CDR3nt: TGTGCCAGCAGTTACTCTCCGGGAAGCTATGGCTACACCTTC
len: 15; v_gene: TRBV30; d_gene: .; j_gene: TRBJ2-6; abundance: .; CDR3aa: CAWSVPWDRANVLTF; CDR3nt: TGTGCCTGGAGTGTACCCTGGGACAGGGCCAACGTCCTGACTTTC
len: 15; v_gene: TRBV6-2/TRBV6-3; d_gene: .; j_gene: TRBJ2-7; abundance: once; CDR3aa: CASSTPTGVTYEQYF; CDR3nt: TGTGCCAGCAGCACCCCCACCGGAGTCACCTACGAGCAGTACTTC
len: 12; v_gene: TRBV19; d_gene: .; j_gene: TRBJ1-2; abundance: .; CDR3aa: CASSIQGPVYTF; CDR3nt: TGTGCCAGTAGTATACAGGGTCCGGTCTACACCTTC
len: 16; v_gene: TRBV18; d_gene: TRBD2; j_gene: TRBJ2-3; abundance: .; CDR3aa: CASSLHSGGSTDTQYF; CDR3nt: TGTGCCAGCTCACTCCATAGCGGGGGGAGCACAGATACGCAGTATTTT
len: 15; v_gene: TRBV3-1/TRBV3-2; d_gene: .; j_gene: TRBJ1-1; abundance: .; CDR3aa: CASSRMAGLGTEAFF; CDR3nt: TGTGCCAGCAGCCGAATGGCGGGGTTGGGCACTGAAGCTTTCTTT